The clone carrying this TCR beta chain was detected once. CDR3 length: 14 residues. J was trimmed by 5 bases and V by 1 base; bases with no gene match: 2. Germline V gene lookup returns CDR1 MDHEN and CDR2 SYDVKM. Original processing methods: Estimates of nucleated cell counts were drawn from the amplification of reference gene primers. Some clones are missing from TCRdb's copy, which holds only in-frame ones; the method was immunoSEQ multiplex PCR. That table gives V, J and clone size, and the DNA gave D and trimming. The top ten hold about 11% of the sample, which has roughly 150,000 clones, roughly 84% seen once. This sample is part of a study of blood T cell repertoires in COVID-19. In the study overall: PBMCs, B-cell-depleted T cells, or T cells were the source of the cDNA or gDNA that made up the material.

The V and J genes are TRBV28 and TRBJ2-5, with 9 bases that match TRBD1. Sequencing input: peripheral blood. This TCR derives from a man in his 70s with active or convalescent COVID-19. CDR3 amino acids: CASSLLQGAETQYF. CDR3 sequence (DNA): TGTGCCAGCAGTTTATTACAGGGGGCTGAGACCCAGTACTTC.